Each of the 20 T cell receptor beta chains below was sequenced from the same sample in a study of shared T cell receptors in the human thymus. This table comes from immunoSEQ multiplex PCR, and its TCRdb copy is limited to in-frame clones, with some not included. The sample carries about 660,000 clones, about 90% recorded once. This sample was shared with a second study, whose subject was human thymus T cells.

What was sequenced was thymocytes. Every receptor here comes from a boy less than two years old with a congenital heart defect.

V gene TRBV6-1 combines with J gene TRBJ1-6; 7 nucleotides align to TRBD1. V dropped 4 bases and J dropped 0; count of bases not matched to a gene: 15. The CDR3 loop spans 20 amino acids. The germline V gene has CDR1 MNHNS and CDR2 SASEGT. The CDR3 DNA reads as TGTGCCAGCAGTGTGACCCCGGGACAGCTATTCAGCTCCTATAATTCACCCCTCCACTTT. Its translation: CASSVTPGQLFSSYNSPLHF.

The chain combines TRBV7-9 with TRBJ1-4, with a possible D match to TRBD1 (5 bases). Looked up from germline, CDR1 is SEHNR and CDR2 is FQNEAQ (reference sequence). This CDR3 contains 12 residues. With 9 bases removed from V and 3 bases from J, the gap between germline ends came to 8 bases. CDR3 protein: CASRQSNEKLFF. Here the CDR3 DNA reads TGTGCCAGTAGACAGTCTAATGAAAAACTGTTTTTT.

This clone was picked up one time. This chain links TRBV28 with TRBJ2-1, with D maybe TRBD2 (6 bases). Between the trimmed V and J ends, which lost 5 bases and 5 bases, there was a span of 19 bases. CDR1 and CDR2 from the germline V gene are MDHEN and SYDVKM. The CDR3 totals 16 residues. In nucleotides, the CDR3 is TGTGCCAGCAGTCCCTACTACCCCGGGGAGGACAATGAGCAGTTCTTC. It is translated as CASSPYYPGEDNEQFF.

The CDR3 region has the DNA TGTGCCAGCAGTCTAGCGGGAGACAATGAGCAGTTCTTC. Protein sequence: CASSLAGDNEQFF. The chain recombines TRBV2 with TRBJ2-1; 10 bases are a match to TRBD2. J gave up 5 bases and V 5 bases, and 0 bases lay outside the gene matches. The germline gives CDR1 SNHLY, CDR2 FYNNEI. The CDR3 loop spans 13 amino acids.

The rearrangement uses TRBV18 and TRBJ2-1; possible D gene TRBD2, 5 bases. V gave up 3 bases and J gave up 5 bases, with 14 bases separating them. There are 15 residues in the CDR3. In germline, CDR1 is KGHSH, CDR2 LQKENI. CDR3 loop: CASSPGPGEHNEQFF. In DNA form, the CDR3 reads TGTGCCAGCTCACCGGGTCCCGGGGAACACAATGAGCAGTTCTTC.

Details on this clone: Its ends do not fully match the called genes, so a read error is possible. In the same sample, other DNA sequences code for this CDR3. This chain uses TRBV6-5 with TRBJ1-6, with a weak D call TRBD1 (5 bases). The CDR3 runs 15 residues. Germline V lookup: CDR1 MNHEY, CDR2 SVGAGI. DNA of the CDR3: TGTGCCAGCAACGCCGGGACTGGGTATAATTCCCCCCTCCACTTT. Translation gives CASNAGTGYNSPLHF.

Concerning this clone itself: Additional DNA sequences in this sample encode the identical CDR3. This chain links TRBV28 with TRBJ2-7; weak D call: TRBD1 (6 bases). This CDR3 has 14 amino acids. Germline CDR1 reads MDHEN; CDR2 reads SYDVKM. The V end lost 1 base, the J end lost 4 bases, and 11 bases lay between the germline ends. The CDR3 is CASSLSGATYEQYF. CDR3 sequence (DNA): TGTGCCAGCAGTTTATCAGGGGCTACTTACGAGCAGTACTTC.

The chain links TRBV4-3 to TRBJ2-1; TRBD2 aligns across 10 bases. The CDR3 totals 15 residues. The V gene's germline CDR1 is LGHNA and CDR2 YSLEER. The junction had 5 bases not matched to a gene; V was cut back by 4 bases and J by 5 bases. The CDR3 spells CASSLLAGPNNEQFF. DNA for the CDR3: TGCGCCAGCAGCCTACTAGCGGGGCCTAACAATGAGCAGTTCTTC.

The chain employs TRBV28 and TRBJ1-1; D unresolved. With 3 bases removed from V and 2 bases from J, the gap between germline ends came to 13 bases. The germline gives CDR1 MDHEN, CDR2 SYDVKM. The CDR3 is made up of 15 amino acids. CDR3 sequence reads: CASSFPDRQNTEAFF. The DNA for the CDR3 is TGTGCCAGCAGTTTCCCCGATAGACAAAACACTGAAGCTTTCTTT.

The chain employs TRBV7-6 and TRBJ2-1; 11 positions agree with TRBD2. The CDR3 runs 18 residues. V gave up 1 base and J gave up 4 bases; unmatched junction bases: 9. Germline CDR1 is SGHVS and CDR2 is FNYEAQ. The CDR3 region is CASSLVSGGALGYNEQFF. The DNA for the CDR3 is TGTGCCAGCAGCTTAGTTAGCGGGGGGGCCTTAGGGTACAATGAGCAGTTCTTC. Variable domain in full (rest from reference TRBV7-6 and TRBJ2-1): GAGVSQSPRYKVTKRGQDVALRCDPISGHVSLYWYRQALGQGPEFLTYFNYEAQQDKSGLPNDRFSAERPEGSISTLTIQRTEQRDSAMYRCASSLVSGGALGYNEQFFGPGTRLTVL.

V usage is TRBV11-2 and J usage is TRBJ2-1, with TRBD2 identical over 8 bases. V lost 5 bases to trimming and J lost 3 bases; unmatched junction nucleotides: 12. Germline V gene lookup returns CDR1 SGHAT and CDR2 FQNNGV. CDR3 size: 17 residues. The CDR3: CASSQEPGTRGYNEQFF. In DNA, the CDR3 is TGTGCCAGCAGCCAAGAACCCGGGACTAGAGGCTACAATGAGCAGTTCTTC.

This clone appeared a single time. The rearrangement links TRBV5-1 to TRBJ2-7, with 8 bases matching TRBD1. CDR1 and CDR2 from the germline V gene are SGHRS and YFSETQ. J was trimmed by 0 bases and V by 0 bases; bases with no gene match: 2. The CDR3 is 15 amino acids. Here the CDR3 reads CASSLATGVSYEQYF. The CDR3 bases are TGCGCCAGCAGCTTGGCGACAGGGGTCTCCTACGAGCAGTACTTC. Supplemented by reference TRBV5-1 and TRBJ2-7, the full variable domain reads KAGVTQTPRYLIKTRGQQVTLSCSPISGHRSVSWYQQTPGQGLQFLFEYFSETQRNKGNFPGRFSGRQFSNSRSEMNVSTLELGDSALYLCASSLATGVSYEQYFGPGTRLTVT.

The chain combines TRBV7-9 with TRBJ1-2; 9 positions agree with TRBD1. Germline CDR1 reads SEHNR; CDR2 reads FQNEAQ (reference sequence). The V and J ends lost 3 bases and 7 bases, in that order; junction bases with no gene match: 6. The CDR3 is 14 amino acids. This chain's CDR3 is CASSFGDRVGGYTF. In DNA, the CDR3 is TGTGCCAGCAGCTTTGGGGACAGGGTCGGTGGCTACACCTTC.

CDR3: CASSPRDREYTEAFF. In DNA, the CDR3 is TGTGCCAGCAGCCCTCGGGACAGGGAGTATACTGAAGCTTTCTTT. V gene TRBV14 combines with J gene TRBJ1-1, with 9 positions matching TRBD1. CDR1 and CDR2 from the germline V gene are SGHDN and FVKESK. V lost 4 bases and J lost 5; bases outside the gene matches: 8. The CDR3 consists of 15 residues.

The chain couples TRBV7-3 to TRBJ2-1, with 11 bases identical to TRBD2. The V segment lost 5 bases and the J segment 4 bases; nucleotides outside the gene matches: 13. The CDR3 contains 18 residues. The germline gives CDR1 SGHTA, CDR2 FQGTGA. The CDR3 reads CASSLHRPGLAEYNEQFF. In nucleotides, the CDR3 is TGTGCCAGCAGCCTCCACAGACCGGGACTAGCGGAATACAATGAGCAGTTCTTC.

V and J are TRBV28 and TRBJ1-5; TRBD1 agrees at 8 bases. This CDR3 has 17 amino acids. V trimming: 5 bases; J trimming: 6 bases; junction bases outside the gene matches: 15. Looked up from germline, CDR1 is MDHEN and CDR2 is SYDVKM. The CDR3 DNA follows: TGTGCCAGCAGTCCGGACAGGGACCCCTACAATCCTCAGCCCCAGCATTTT. Protein sequence: CASSPDRDPYNPQPQHF.

This sequence joins TRBV6-5 and TRBJ1-5, with D possibly being TRBD1 (5 bases). Trimming pared 4 bases from V and 2 bases from J, leaving 12 bases between. Germline V gives CDR1 MNHEY, CDR2 SVGAGI. This CDR3 spans 15 amino acids. Here the CDR3 reads CASSFDREGNQPQHF. CDR3 coding DNA: TGTGCCAGCAGTTTCGACAGAGAGGGCAATCAGCCCCAGCATTTT.

This rearrangement joins TRBV5-5 to TRBJ1-1; D call uncertain. Germline loops: CDR1 SGHKS, CDR2 YYEKEE (reference sequence). With 4 bases removed from V and 1 base from J, the gap between germline ends came to 8 bases. This CDR3 has 13 amino acids. The CDR3 is CASSPTGNTEAFF. In DNA form, the CDR3 reads TGTGCCAGCAGCCCGACGGGGAACACTGAAGCTTTCTTT.

The chain is built from TRBV7-6 and TRBJ2-3; D possibly corresponds to TRBD2 (6 bases). This CDR3 region has 14 residues. V was clipped by 0 bases and J by 5 bases, with 9 bases between them. Germline values: CDR1 SGHVS, CDR2 FNYEAQ. CDR3 residues: CASSLAGGGDTQYF. DNA of the CDR3: TGTGCCAGCAGCTTAGCGGGAGGTGGAGATACGCAGTATTTT.

A few counts support this clone. The gene calls are TRBV18 and TRBJ2-7, with a weak D call TRBD2 (5 bases). Germline loops: CDR1 KGHSH, CDR2 LQKENI. Trimming took 6 bases from V and 3 from J, leaving 15 bases between them. The CDR3 totals 14 residues. This CDR3 reads CASSVSPGFYEQYF. The DNA for the CDR3 is TGTGCCAGCTCCGTCAGTCCGGGGTTCTACGAGCAGTACTTC.